Here is one TCR beta chain with its context. Its target is unknown. The entry originates in a study of cytotoxic CD8 clonotypes in ibrutinib-treated CLL. Overall study context: Results showed 24 partial and 2 complete responses; following median about 68 months, around 14 remained remitted, roughly 12 advanced.

Overall study findings and caveats: Ibrutinib response saw clonality rise, and progression saw it return toward baseline. Treatment saw public clonotypes, which were uncommon, either contract or stay stable.

Depth targeted 1 in 200,000 to 1 in 1 million T cells, averaging roughly 9.7x coverage per clonotype. Generated by immunoSEQ multiplex PCR, the TCRdb table keeps only in-frame clones and is missing some. The data show approximately 340,000 clones, about 61% seen once. CDR1 and CDR2 (germline): LNHDA, SQIVND (reference sequence). This CDR3 is built from 15 residues. V was clipped by 10 bases and J by 4 bases; unmatched bases: 9. The rearrangement joins TRBV19 to TRBJ2-3, with TRBD1 identical over 12 bases. The receptor was derived from a human donor with chronic lymphocytic leukemia. The specimen was PBMCs, collected after 36 months of ibrutinib treatment. This CDR3 is CATSRDRGRPDTQYF. As DNA, the CDR3 is TGTGCCACTTCTCGGGACAGGGGGCGGCCAGATACGCAGTATTTT.